One and the same sample provided the 5 T cell receptor beta chains below, sequenced in a study of T cells in Graves' hyperthyroidism and ophthalmopathy. Amplified regions were TCR beta CDR3 sequences from RNA transcripts. The TCR CDR3 first-round RT-PCR relied on the HTBI primer set. TCRdb passed the multiplex PCR reads through MiXCR, listing each CDR3 protein once. The sample yields hundreds of thousands of distinct CDR3 sequences, approximately 40% seen once. Sequenced input: blood. The receptor source for this set is a man between 18 and 35 years old with Graves' hyperthyroidism.

This clonotype was observed many times. The chain employs TRBV7-9 and TRBJ2-7; 8 nucleotides align to TRBD2. CDR3 length: 11 amino acids. V trimming: 11 bases; J trimming: 3 bases; junction bases outside the gene matches: 3. Germline V gene sequence: CDR1 SEHNR, CDR2 FQNEAQ (reference sequence). CDR3 sequence: CAYGGGYEQYF. The DNA of the CDR3 is TGTGCCTACGGGGGGGGCTACGAGCAGTACTTC. Drawing the rest from reference TRBV7-9 and TRBJ2-7, the complete variable domain is DTGVSQNPRHKITKRGQNVTFRCDPISEHNRLYWYRQTLGQGPEFLTYFQNEAQLEKSRLLSDRFSAERPKGSFSTLEIQRTEQGDSAMYLCAYGGGYEQYFGPGTRLTVT.

This clonotype was found many times. This rearrangement joins TRBV2 to TRBJ1-5, with D perhaps matching TRBD1 (5 bases). Germline V CDR1 and CDR2: SNHLY, FYNNEI. The length of the CDR3 is 15 residues. Trimming removed 5 bases at V and 1 base at J, with 12 bases between. CDR3 amino acids: CASSYGTGSNQPQHF. The CDR3, as DNA: TGTGCCAGCAGTTACGGGACGGGGAGCAATCAGCCCCAGCATTTT.

V and J are TRBV29-1 and TRBJ1-4, with no clear D. The V gene lost 4 bases and the J gene lost 2 bases, with 14 bases spanning the gap. The length of the CDR3 is 15 residues. Germline V lookup: CDR1 SQVTM, CDR2 ANQGSEA. This CDR3 is CSVGRETDTNEKLFF. CDR3 bases: TGCAGCGTTGGGAGGGAAACCGATACTAATGAAAAACTGTTTTTT.

The rearrangement links TRBV6-5 to TRBJ2-7; 8 nucleotides line up with TRBD1. The CDR3 sequence is 16 residues long. V was clipped by 0 bases and J by 2 bases; unmatched bases: 6. Germline CDR1 reads MNHEY; CDR2 reads SVGAGI. CDR3 DNA: TGTGCCAGCAGTTACTCCGGACAGGGTGGTACCTACGAGCAGTACTTC. It codes for CASSYSGQGGTYEQYF.

Regarding this clonotype: A much more abundant neighbour one base away suggests this may be a read error. The V gene is TRBV19, the J gene TRBJ1-1; no firm D call. This CDR3 has 13 residues. The germline CDR1 and CDR2 sequences are LNHDA and SQIVND (reference sequence). The CDR3 loop reads CAGRRAVNTEAFF. CDR3 coding DNA: TGTGCCGGTAGAAGGGCGGTGAACACTGAAGCTTTCTTT.